The 25 T cell receptor beta chains below all came from one sample that was sequenced in a study of early T cells in non-severe SARS-CoV-2 infection. Using its own MiXCR run on the 5' RACE reads, TCRdb lists one record per CDR3 protein. Seen here are 50,000 to 60,000 distinct CDR3 sequences, roughly 11% observed once, and the top ten hold over 10%. Source material: whole blood. These receptors came from an adult who was a healthcare worker with PCR-confirmed SARS-CoV-2 infection or an uninfected control (not recorded which).

This clonotype was detected many times. The rearrangement uses TRBV6-1 and TRBJ1-6; D might be TRBD1 (5 bases). The ends were cut back, 7 bases at V and 0 bases at J, with 19 bases in the middle. The CDR3 is made up of 18 amino acids. The germline V gene encodes CDR1 MNHNS and CDR2 SASEGT. CDR3 DNA sequence: TGTGCCAGCACAGGGCGTGGCGGGAGGAGCTCCTATAATTCACCCCTCCACTTT. Translation gives CASTGRGGRSSYNSPLHF.

This clonotype was detected a few times. V and J are TRBV29-1 and TRBJ1-1; D not certain. The CDR3 consists of 11 residues. V gave up 6 bases and J gave up 10 bases, with 15 bases separating them. Germline lookup yields CDR1 SQVTM and CDR2 ANQGSEA. CDR3 DNA sequence: TGCAGCGTCCCGATGTCCGGAGGAGCTTTCTTT. Translation: CSVPMSGGAFF.

The chain couples TRBV11-2 to TRBJ2-7; D may be TRBD1 (6 bases). Trimming took 2 bases from V and 7 from J, leaving 27 bases between them. From germline, CDR1 is SGHAT and CDR2 FQNNGV. CDR3 length equals 18 residues. Here the CDR3 reads CASSLRPRQERGTLEQYF. For the CDR3, the DNA is TGTGCCAGCAGCTTACGGCCCCGACAGGAAAGGGGTACGCTTGAGCAGTACTTC.

This clonotype was found many times. This rearrangement joins TRBV12-3 or TRBV12-4 to TRBJ1-1; 8 bases align to TRBD1. The junction had 7 bases not matched to a gene; V was cut back by 7 bases and J by 3 bases. This CDR3 has 14 amino acids. Here the CDR3 reads CASTETGVDTEAFF. Here the CDR3 DNA reads TGTGCCAGCACCGAGACAGGGGTGGACACTGAAGCTTTCTTT.

This clonotype was seen at least ten times. The chain uses TRBV5-6 and TRBJ2-5; D gene ambiguous. The V gene's germline CDR1 is SGHDT and CDR2 YYEEEE. This CDR3 is built from 15 residues. Trimming removed 0 bases at V and 2 bases at J, with 11 bases between. CDR3 sequence: CASSLALGPQETQYF. CDR3 bases: TGTGCCAGCAGCTTGGCCCTAGGACCACAAGAGACCCAGTACTTC. The full variable domain, with the rest looked up from reference TRBV5-6 and TRBJ2-5, is DAGVTQSPTHLIKTRGQQVTLRCSPKSGHDTVSWYQQALGQGPQFIFQYYEEEERQRGNFPDRFSGHQFPNYSSELNVNALLLGDSALYLCASSLALGPQETQYFGPGTRLLVL.

This clonotype appeared many times. This chain links TRBV12-3 or TRBV12-4 with TRBJ1-2, with 8 bases that match TRBD1. There are 14 residues in the CDR3. Trimming at V came to 7 bases and at J to 0 bases, leaving 4 bases not matched to a gene. CDR3 residues: CASTPGGANYGYTF. The CDR3 DNA sequence: TGTGCCAGCACGCCAGGGGGCGCTAACTATGGCTACACCTTC.

The table lists this clonotype with many counts. The J gene is TRBJ2-1, the V gene TRBV5-1; the match to TRBD2 covers 7 bases. Germline V gene data show CDR1 as SGHRS and CDR2 as YFSETQ. CDR3 length equals 14 residues. The trim removed 2 bases at V and 1 base at J, leaving 0 bases unmatched. CDR3 region: CASSFGGSYNEQFF. Written as DNA, the CDR3 is TGCGCCAGCAGCTTCGGGGGGTCCTACAATGAGCAGTTCTTC.

Remarks on this clonotype: A read error may be the cause here, since a much bigger clone is one base away. This chain links TRBV20-1 with TRBJ1-1, with D unresolved. The CDR3 runs 9 residues. The V gene lost 6 bases and the J gene lost 7 bases, with 6 bases spanning the gap. CDR1 is DFQATT, CDR2 SNEGSKA, per germline (reference sequence). The CDR3 nucleotides are TGCAGTGCGAGCCTTGAAGCTTTCTTT. Its protein product is CSASLEAFF.

The rearrangement joins TRBV20-1 to TRBJ2-1, with D tentatively TRBD2 (6 bases). The V gene's germline CDR1 is DFQATT and CDR2 SNEGSKA (reference sequence). V lost 4 bases and J lost 0, with 25 bases in between. The CDR3 is 19 amino acids. The CDR3 loop is CSAKAHPISGRSSYNEQFF. The CDR3, as DNA: TGCAGTGCTAAAGCCCACCCAATTAGCGGAAGAAGCTCCTACAATGAGCAGTTCTTC.

In DNA form, the CDR3 reads TGCAGTGCTAGAGAATCCCCAGGCGGGACCCAGTACTTC. Protein: CSARESPGGTQYF. The rearrangement joins TRBV20-1 to TRBJ2-5; unclear D gene. V was shortened by 0 bases and J by 7 bases, with 12 bases between the two germline ends. CDR1 is DFQATT and CDR2 is SNEGSKA in the germline V gene (reference sequence). This CDR3 region has 13 residues.

This clonotype came up many times. The rearrangement uses TRBV10-3 and TRBJ1-5; D gene ambiguous. Germline V gene lookup returns CDR1 ENHRY and CDR2 SYGVKD. The CDR3 spans 15 residues. Deletions cut 0 bases from V and 4 bases from J, with 10 bases between. CDR3 residues: CAISESNGINQPQHF. CDR3 sequence (DNA): TGTGCCATCAGTGAGTCGAACGGGATAAATCAGCCCCAGCATTTT.

This clonotype was counted many times. The V and J genes are TRBV28 and TRBJ2-5, with 8 bases fitting TRBD1. This CDR3 contains 15 residues. With 5 bases clipped from V and 3 bases from J, the junction kept 8 bases outside the gene matches. CDR1 is MDHEN, CDR2 SYDVKM, per germline. The CDR3 loop is CASSENGQGKETQYF. The CDR3 region has the DNA TGTGCCAGCAGTGAAAATGGACAGGGTAAAGAGACCCAGTACTTC.

This clonotype was seen more than once but under ten times. The chain has TRBV29-1 and TRBJ2-3; the match to TRBD1 covers 8 bases. The CDR3 runs 15 residues. From germline, CDR1 is SQVTM and CDR2 ANQGSEA. The V gene end was trimmed by 2 bases and the J gene end by 1 base; junction bases not matched to a gene: 5. The CDR3 protein is CSVEPQGAGTDTQYF. The CDR3 nucleotides are TGCAGCGTTGAACCCCAGGGGGCGGGCACAGATACGCAGTATTTT.

This chain links TRBV20-1 with TRBJ2-4; D possibly corresponds to TRBD2 (6 bases). The CDR3 is 15 amino acids. Germline V gene lookup returns CDR1 DFQATT and CDR2 SNEGSKA (reference sequence). The ends were cut back, 0 bases at V and 1 base at J, with 10 bases in the middle. The DNA of the CDR3 is TGCAGTGCTAGAGATTTCGGAGGGGCCAAAAACATTCAGTACTTC. Protein sequence: CSARDFGGAKNIQYF.

This clonotype was observed many times. The chain has TRBV7-9 and TRBJ2-7; the match to TRBD1 covers 7 bases. J was trimmed by 1 base and V by 5 bases; bases with no gene match: 14. CDR1 and CDR2 (germline): SEHNR, FQNEAQ (reference sequence). The CDR3 contains 17 residues. The CDR3 sequence is CASSPPKGTVSSYEQYF. As DNA, the CDR3 is TGTGCCAGCAGCCCACCAAAAGGGACAGTTAGTTCCTACGAGCAGTACTTC.

This clonotype was detected many times. The chain has TRBV14 and TRBJ2-5; D uncertain. The CDR3 is 11 amino acids. Trimming pared 1 base from V and 4 bases from J, leaving 1 base between. Per the germline V gene, CDR1 is SGHDN and CDR2 is FVKESK. CDR3 sequence: CASSQAETQYF. The CDR3 coding sequence is TGTGCCAGCAGCCAAGCAGAGACCCAGTACTTC.

This clonotype was seen more than once but under ten times. The chain uses TRBV7-2 and TRBJ2-5, with D possibly matching TRBD2 (6 bases). Per the germline V gene, CDR1 is SGHTA and CDR2 is FQGNSA. This CDR3 has 15 residues. V lost 2 bases, J lost 5 bases, and 15 bases lay in between. This CDR3 reads CASSLNIGGLETQYF. The CDR3 region has the DNA TGTGCCAGCAGCTTAAACATAGGAGGGCTGGAGACCCAGTACTTC.

The chain couples TRBV27 to TRBJ2-7, with a tentative D call TRBD1 (6 bases). Germline lookup yields CDR1 MNHEY and CDR2 SMNVEV (reference sequence). The CDR3 length is 12 residues. Trimming left V 7 bases short and J 7 bases short, with 14 bases between. This CDR3 reads CASKTGSGEQYF. The CDR3 DNA follows: TGTGCCAGCAAAACAGGGTCGGGGGAGCAGTACTTC.

This clonotype has only a few counts. The DNA for the CDR3 is TGTGCCAGCAGCTTGGAGAACACCGGGGAGCTGTTTTTT. Its translation is CASSLENTGELFF. The chain joins TRBV12-3 or TRBV12-4 to TRBJ2-2, with D unresolved. Trimming left V 6 bases short and J 1 base short, with 6 bases between. This CDR3 region has 13 residues.

The chain links TRBV5-4 to TRBJ2-2; tentative D call: TRBD2 (6 bases). Trimming stripped 4 bases from V and 1 base from J, with 11 bases between. Germline CDR1 reads SGHNT; CDR2 reads YYREEE (reference sequence). This CDR3 contains 15 residues. CDR3 nucleotide sequence: TGTGCCAGCAGCATTCTGGAGGGGAACACCGGGGAGCTGTTTTTT. It specifies CASSILEGNTGELFF.

The chain joins TRBV2 to TRBJ1-6; D is uncertain. Trimming stripped 7 bases from V and 8 bases from J, with 15 bases between. This CDR3 contains 14 residues. The germline gives CDR1 SNHLY, CDR2 FYNNEI. The CDR3 bases are TGTGCCAGCAATCCGTTCGGGAGGGATTCACCCCTCCACTTT. Residues: CASNPFGRDSPLHF.

This clonotype was recorded many times. This chain uses TRBV11-2 with TRBJ2-7; no reliable D call. V gave up 5 bases and J gave up 3 bases, with 11 bases separating them. The CDR3 totals 13 residues. The germline CDR1 and CDR2 sequences are SGHAT and FQNNGV. This chain's CDR3 is CASSRQRYYEQYF. CDR3 DNA: TGTGCCAGCAGCCGTCAGAGATACTACGAGCAGTACTTC.

This clonotype was detected a few times. The chain recombines TRBV5-4 with TRBJ2-7; D not certain. CDR3 size: 15 residues. V was clipped by 0 bases and J by 2 bases, with 12 bases between them. CDR1 and CDR2 from the germline V gene are SGHNT and YYREEE (reference sequence). The CDR3 region is CASSLDRASTYEQYF. The CDR3 DNA follows: TGTGCCAGCAGCTTGGACCGGGCCTCAACCTACGAGCAGTACTTC.

The chain joins TRBV6-5 to TRBJ1-6, with a tentative D call TRBD1 (5 bases). Germline CDR1 reads MNHEY; CDR2 reads SVGAGI. The V gene lost 7 bases and the J gene lost 6 bases, with 13 bases spanning the gap. CDR3 size: 14 residues. The CDR3 here is CASTVSDSNSPLHF. The CDR3 DNA sequence: TGTGCCAGCACAGTTTCCGACAGTAATTCACCCCTCCACTTT.

This clonotype has more than one count but fewer than ten. This CDR3 is CASSLSASRDNEQFF. CDR3 sequence (DNA): TGTGCCAGCAGCTTATCGGCTAGCAGAGACAATGAGCAGTTCTTC. The chain employs TRBV7-9 and TRBJ2-1; D is perhaps TRBD2 (5 bases). Trimming pared 2 bases from V and 5 bases from J, leaving 13 bases between. CDR3 size: 15 residues. Germline lookup yields CDR1 SEHNR and CDR2 FQNEAQ (reference sequence).